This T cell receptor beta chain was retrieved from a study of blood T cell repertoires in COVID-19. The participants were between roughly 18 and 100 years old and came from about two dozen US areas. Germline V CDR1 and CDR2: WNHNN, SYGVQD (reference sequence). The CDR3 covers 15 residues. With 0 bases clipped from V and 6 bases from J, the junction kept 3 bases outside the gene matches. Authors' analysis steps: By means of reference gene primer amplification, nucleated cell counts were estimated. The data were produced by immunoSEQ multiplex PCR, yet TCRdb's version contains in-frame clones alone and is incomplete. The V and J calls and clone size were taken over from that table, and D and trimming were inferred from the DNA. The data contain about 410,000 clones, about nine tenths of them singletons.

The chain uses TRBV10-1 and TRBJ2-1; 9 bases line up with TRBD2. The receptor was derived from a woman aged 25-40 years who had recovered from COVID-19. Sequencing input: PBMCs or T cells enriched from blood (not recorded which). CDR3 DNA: TGCGCCAGCAGTGAGTCTGCGGGAGGGGGCAATGAGCAGTTCTTC. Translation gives CASSESAGGGNEQFF.